This TCR beta chain was obtained from a study of T cell responses to AZD1222 COVID-19 vaccine. Points from the study as a whole: Spike-wide vaccine-associated CD4 TCRs dominated at 160-218 and 743-854. Receipt of two AZD1222 doses was followed by a rise in Spike-specific TCR breadth and depth. Clonal diversity was possibly underestimated, and white British individuals and females predominated among donors. Repertoires were obtained only post-peak T cell response.

Of note for this clone: Its antigen remains unknown.

Clones were read by immunoSEQ multiplex PCR, and TCRdb kept only the in-frame ones, dropping some. The sample contains about 170,000 clones, 85% to 90% of which appear only once. The TCR sequence derives from an adult in good health. Sequencing used peripheral blood, obtained on day 0 of AZD1222 vaccination.

The CDR3 is CASSQAQGNSPLHF. Written as DNA, the CDR3 is TGTGCCAGCAGCCAAGCGCAGGGCAATTCACCCCTCCACTTT. V gene TRBV3-1 (or the pseudogene TRBV3-2) combines with J gene TRBJ1-6; TRBD1 might be the D (5 bases). Germline V gene data show CDR1 as LGHDT and CDR2 as YNNKEL (reference sequence). This CDR3 is 14 amino acids long. Trimming stripped 1 base from V and 7 bases from J, with 8 bases between.